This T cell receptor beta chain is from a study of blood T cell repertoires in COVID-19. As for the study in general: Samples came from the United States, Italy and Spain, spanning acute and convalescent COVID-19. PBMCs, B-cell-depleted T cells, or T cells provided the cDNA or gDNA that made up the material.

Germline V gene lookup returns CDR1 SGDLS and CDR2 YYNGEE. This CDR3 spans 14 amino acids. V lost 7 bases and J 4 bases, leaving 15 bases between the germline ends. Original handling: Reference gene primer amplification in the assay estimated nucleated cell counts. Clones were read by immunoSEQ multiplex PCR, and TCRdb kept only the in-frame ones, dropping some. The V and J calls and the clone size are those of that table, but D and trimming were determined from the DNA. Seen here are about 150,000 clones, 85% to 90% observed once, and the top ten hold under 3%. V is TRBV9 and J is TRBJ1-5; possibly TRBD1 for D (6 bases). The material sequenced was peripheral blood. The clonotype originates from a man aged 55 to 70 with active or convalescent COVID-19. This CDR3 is CASQTGLLNQPQHF. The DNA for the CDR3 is TGTGCCAGCCAAACAGGGCTATTAAATCAGCCCCAGCATTTT.